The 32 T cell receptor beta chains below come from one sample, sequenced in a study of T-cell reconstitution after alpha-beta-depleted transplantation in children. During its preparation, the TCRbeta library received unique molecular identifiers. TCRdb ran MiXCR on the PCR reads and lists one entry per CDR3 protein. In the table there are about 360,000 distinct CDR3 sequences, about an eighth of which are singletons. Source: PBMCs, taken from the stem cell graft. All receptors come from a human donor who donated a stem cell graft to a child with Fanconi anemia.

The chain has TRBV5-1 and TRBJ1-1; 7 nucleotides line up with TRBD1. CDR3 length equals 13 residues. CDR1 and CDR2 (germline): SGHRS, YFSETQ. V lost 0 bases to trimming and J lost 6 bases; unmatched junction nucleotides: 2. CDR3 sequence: CASSLEGAAEAFF. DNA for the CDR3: TGCGCCAGCAGCTTGGAGGGGGCCGCTGAAGCTTTCTTT.

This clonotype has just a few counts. The CDR3 is CASSTTGGLYEQYF. CDR3 sequence (DNA): TGTGCCAGCAGCACGACAGGGGGCTTATACGAGCAGTACTTC. This rearrangement joins TRBV5-4 to TRBJ2-7, with 10 bases that match TRBD1. With 4 bases clipped from V and 4 bases from J, the junction kept 5 bases outside the gene matches. This CDR3 contains 14 residues. CDR1 SGHNT and CDR2 YYREEE come from the germline V gene (reference sequence).

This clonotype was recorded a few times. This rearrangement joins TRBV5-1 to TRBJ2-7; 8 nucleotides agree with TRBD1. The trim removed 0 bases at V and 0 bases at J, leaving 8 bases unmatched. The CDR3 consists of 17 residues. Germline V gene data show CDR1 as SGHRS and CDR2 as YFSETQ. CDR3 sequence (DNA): TGCGCCAGCAGCTTGGGACCAGGGGGCTCAAGCTCCTACGAGCAGTACGTC. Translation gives CASSLGPGGSSSYEQYV.

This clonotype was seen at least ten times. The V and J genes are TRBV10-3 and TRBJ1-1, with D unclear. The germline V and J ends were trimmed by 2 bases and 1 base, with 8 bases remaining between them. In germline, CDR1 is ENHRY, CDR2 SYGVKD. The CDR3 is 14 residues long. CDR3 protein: CAISERPQNTEAFF. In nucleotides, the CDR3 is TGTGCCATCAGTGAGCGACCACAGAACACTGAAGCTTTCTTT.

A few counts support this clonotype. This CDR3 is CASGTLGGIETQYF. In nucleotides, the CDR3 is TGTGCCAGCGGGACCTTGGGGGGGATAGAGACCCAGTACTTC. The J gene is TRBJ2-5, the V gene TRBV27, with 7 bases identical to TRBD2. This CDR3 is built from 14 residues. V trimming: 8 bases; J trimming: 4 bases; junction bases outside the gene matches: 10. The germline V gene has CDR1 MNHEY and CDR2 SMNVEV (reference sequence).

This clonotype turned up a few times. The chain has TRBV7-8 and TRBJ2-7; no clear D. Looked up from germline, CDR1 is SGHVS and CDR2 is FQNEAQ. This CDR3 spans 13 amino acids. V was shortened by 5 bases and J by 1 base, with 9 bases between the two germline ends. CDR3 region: CASSPTRSYEQYV. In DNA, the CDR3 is TGTGCCAGCAGCCCCACGAGGTCCTACGAGCAGTACGTC.

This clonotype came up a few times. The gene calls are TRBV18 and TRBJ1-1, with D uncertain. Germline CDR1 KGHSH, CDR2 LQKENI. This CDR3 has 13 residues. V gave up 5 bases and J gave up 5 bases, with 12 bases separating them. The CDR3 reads CASSESLGTEAFF. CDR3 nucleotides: TGTGCCAGCTCAGAAAGTTTAGGGACTGAAGCTTTCTTT.

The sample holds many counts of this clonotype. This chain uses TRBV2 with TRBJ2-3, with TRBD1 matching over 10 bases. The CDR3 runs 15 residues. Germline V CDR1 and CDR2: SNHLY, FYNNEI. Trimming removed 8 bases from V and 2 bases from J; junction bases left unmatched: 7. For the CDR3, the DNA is TGTGCCAGCTTGGGACAGGGGCGATACACAGATACGCAGTATTTT. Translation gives CASLGQGRYTDTQYF.

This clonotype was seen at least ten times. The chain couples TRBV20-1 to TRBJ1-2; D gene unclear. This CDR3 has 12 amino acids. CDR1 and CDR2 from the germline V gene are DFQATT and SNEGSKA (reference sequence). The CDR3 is CSARNTNYGYTF. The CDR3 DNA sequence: TGCAGCGCGAGGAATACTAACTATGGCTACACCTTC.

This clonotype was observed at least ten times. CDR3 coding DNA: TGTGCCACCGGAGGGGCCAGTCAAGTTGCAGATACGCAGTATTTT. Its translation: CATGGASQVADTQYF. The chain is built from TRBV12-3 or TRBV12-4 and TRBJ2-3; perhaps TRBD2 as D (6 bases). The CDR3 totals 15 residues. V gave up 10 bases and J gave up 4 bases, with 21 bases separating them.

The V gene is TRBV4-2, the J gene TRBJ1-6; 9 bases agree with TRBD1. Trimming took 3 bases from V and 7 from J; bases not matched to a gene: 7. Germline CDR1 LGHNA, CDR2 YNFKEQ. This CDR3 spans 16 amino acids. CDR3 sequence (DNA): TGTGCCAGCAGCCAGAGGACAGGGGTTGGAAATTCACCCCTCCACTTT. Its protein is CASSQRTGVGNSPLHF.

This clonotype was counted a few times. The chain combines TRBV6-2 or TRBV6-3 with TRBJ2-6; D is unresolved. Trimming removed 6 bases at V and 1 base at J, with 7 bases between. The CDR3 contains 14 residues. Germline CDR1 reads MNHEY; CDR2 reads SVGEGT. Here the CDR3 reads CASRRQSGANVLTF. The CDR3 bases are TGTGCCAGCAGGCGACAATCTGGGGCCAACGTCCTGACTTTC.

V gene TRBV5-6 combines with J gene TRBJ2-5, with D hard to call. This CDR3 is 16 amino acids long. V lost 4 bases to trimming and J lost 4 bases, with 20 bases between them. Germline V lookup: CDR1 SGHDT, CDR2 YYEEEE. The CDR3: CASSRSPTGIGETQYF. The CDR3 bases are TGTGCCAGCAGCCGGTCCCCCACCGGCATTGGAGAGACCCAGTACTTC.

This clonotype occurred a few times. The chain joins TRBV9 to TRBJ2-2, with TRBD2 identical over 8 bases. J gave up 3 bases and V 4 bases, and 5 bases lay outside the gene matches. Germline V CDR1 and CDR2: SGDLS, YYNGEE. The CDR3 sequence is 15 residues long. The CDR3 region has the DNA TGTGCCAGCAGCTTAGCGGGGTATCACACCGGGGAGCTGTTTTTT. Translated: CASSLAGYHTGELFF.

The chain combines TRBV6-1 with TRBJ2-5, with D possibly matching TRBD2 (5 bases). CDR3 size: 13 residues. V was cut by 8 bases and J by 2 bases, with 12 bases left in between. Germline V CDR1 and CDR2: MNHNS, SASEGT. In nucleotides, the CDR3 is TGTGCCAGCGGGCGCGGGCGGCAAGAGACCCAGTACTTC. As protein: CASGRGRQETQYF.

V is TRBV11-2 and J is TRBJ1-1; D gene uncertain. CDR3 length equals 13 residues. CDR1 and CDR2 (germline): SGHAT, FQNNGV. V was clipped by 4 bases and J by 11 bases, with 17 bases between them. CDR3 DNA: TGTGCCAGCAGCTCAACCCAGTACCTTTCGGCTTTCTTT. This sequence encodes CASSSTQYLSAFF. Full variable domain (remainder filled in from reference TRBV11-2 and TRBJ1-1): EAGVAQSPRYKIIEKRQSVAFWCNPISGHATLYWYQQILGQGPKLLIQFQNNGVVDDSQLPKDRFSAERLKGVDSTLKIQPAKLEDSAVYLCASSSTQYLSAFFGQGTRLTVV.

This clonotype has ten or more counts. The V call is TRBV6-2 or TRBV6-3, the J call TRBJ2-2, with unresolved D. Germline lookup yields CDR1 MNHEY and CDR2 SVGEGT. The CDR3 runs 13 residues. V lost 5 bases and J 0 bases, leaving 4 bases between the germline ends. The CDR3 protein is CASSRPNTGELFF. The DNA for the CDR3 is TGTGCCAGCAGTAGACCGAACACCGGGGAGCTGTTTTTT.

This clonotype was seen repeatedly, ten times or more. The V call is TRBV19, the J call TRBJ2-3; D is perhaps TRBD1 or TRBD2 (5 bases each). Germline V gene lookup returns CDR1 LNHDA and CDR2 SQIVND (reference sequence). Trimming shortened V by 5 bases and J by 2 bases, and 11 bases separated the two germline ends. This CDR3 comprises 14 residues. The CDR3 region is CASSPRGVTDTQYF. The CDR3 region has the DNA TGTGCCAGTAGTCCCCGAGGGGTCACAGATACGCAGTATTTT.

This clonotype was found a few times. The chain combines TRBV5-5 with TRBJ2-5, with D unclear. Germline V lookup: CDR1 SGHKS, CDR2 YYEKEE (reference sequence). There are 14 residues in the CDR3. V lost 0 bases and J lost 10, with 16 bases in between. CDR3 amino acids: CASSLAYEERNQYF. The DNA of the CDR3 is TGTGCCAGCAGCTTGGCCTACGAGGAGAGGAACCAGTACTTC.

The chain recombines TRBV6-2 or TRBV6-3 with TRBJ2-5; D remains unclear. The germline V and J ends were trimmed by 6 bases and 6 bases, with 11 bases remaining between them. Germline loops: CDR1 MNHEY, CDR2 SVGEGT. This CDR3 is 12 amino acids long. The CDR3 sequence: CASRPSGQTQYF. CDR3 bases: TGTGCCAGCAGGCCCTCCGGTCAGACCCAGTACTTC.

The CDR3 sequence: CASSPTGRLTGVYGYTF. CDR3 in DNA: TGTGCCAGCTCACCGACGGGACGGCTAACCGGGGTCTATGGCTACACCTTC. The genes are TRBV18 and TRBJ1-2; TRBD1 is a possible D gene (5 bases). Germline loops: CDR1 KGHSH, CDR2 LQKENI. Trimming shortened V by 3 bases and J by 4 bases, and 21 bases separated the two germline ends. There are 17 residues in the CDR3.

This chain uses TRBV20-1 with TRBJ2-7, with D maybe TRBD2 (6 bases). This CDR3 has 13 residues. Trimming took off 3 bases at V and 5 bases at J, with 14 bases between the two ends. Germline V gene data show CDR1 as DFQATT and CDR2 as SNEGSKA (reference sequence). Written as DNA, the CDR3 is TGCAGTGCTAGGAGGAGGGTTGAGGACGAGCAGTACTTC. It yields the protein CSARRRVEDEQYF.

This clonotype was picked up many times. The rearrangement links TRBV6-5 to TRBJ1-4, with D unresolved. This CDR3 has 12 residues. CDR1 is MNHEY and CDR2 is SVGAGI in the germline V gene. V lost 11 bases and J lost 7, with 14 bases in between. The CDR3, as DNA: TGTGCCTCCAGAAGCGGCGTTGAAAAACTGTTTTTT. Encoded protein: CASRSGVEKLFF.

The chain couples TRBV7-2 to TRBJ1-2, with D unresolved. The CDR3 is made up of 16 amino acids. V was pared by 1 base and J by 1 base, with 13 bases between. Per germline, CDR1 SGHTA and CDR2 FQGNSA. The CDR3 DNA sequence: TGTGCCAGCAGCTTAGTTTCTGGGCGGTATAACTATGGCTACACCTTC. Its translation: CASSLVSGRYNYGYTF.

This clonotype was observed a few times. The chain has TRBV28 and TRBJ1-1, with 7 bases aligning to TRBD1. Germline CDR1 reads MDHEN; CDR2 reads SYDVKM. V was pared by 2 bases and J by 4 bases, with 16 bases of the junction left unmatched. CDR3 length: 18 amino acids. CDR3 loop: CASSLGDSLIGRTTEAFF. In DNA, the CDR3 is TGTGCCAGCAGTTTAGGGGACAGCCTTATAGGTCGAACCACTGAAGCTTTCTTT.

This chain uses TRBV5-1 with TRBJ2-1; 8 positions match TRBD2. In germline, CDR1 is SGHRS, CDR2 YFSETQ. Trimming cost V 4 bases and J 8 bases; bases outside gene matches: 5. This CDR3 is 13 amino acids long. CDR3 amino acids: CASSPGGADEQFF. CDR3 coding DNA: TGCGCCAGCAGCCCCGGGGGGGCGGATGAGCAGTTCTTC.

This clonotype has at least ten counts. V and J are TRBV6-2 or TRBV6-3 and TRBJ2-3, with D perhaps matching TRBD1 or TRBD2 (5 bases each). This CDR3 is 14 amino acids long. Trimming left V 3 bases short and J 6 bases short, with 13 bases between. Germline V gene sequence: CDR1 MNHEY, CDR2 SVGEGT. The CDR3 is CASSYRGAGDTQYF. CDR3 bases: TGTGCCAGCAGTTATAGAGGGGCCGGGGATACGCAGTATTTT.

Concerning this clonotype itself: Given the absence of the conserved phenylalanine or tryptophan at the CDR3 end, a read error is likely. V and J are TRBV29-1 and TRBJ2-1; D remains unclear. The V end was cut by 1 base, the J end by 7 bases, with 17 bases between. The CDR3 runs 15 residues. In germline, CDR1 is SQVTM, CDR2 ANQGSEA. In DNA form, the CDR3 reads TGCAGCGTTGAAGTTCAAGGTATGGTGAGGAATGAGCAGTTCTAC. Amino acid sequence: CSVEVQGMVRNEQFY.

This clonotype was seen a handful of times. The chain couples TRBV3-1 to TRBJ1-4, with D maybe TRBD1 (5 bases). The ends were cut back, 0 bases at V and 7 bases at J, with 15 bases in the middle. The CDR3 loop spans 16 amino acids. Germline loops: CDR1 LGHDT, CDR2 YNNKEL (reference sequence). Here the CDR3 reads CASSQDLPGVGEKLFF. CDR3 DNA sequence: TGTGCCAGCAGCCAAGATCTTCCGGGGGTCGGTGAAAAACTGTTTTTT.

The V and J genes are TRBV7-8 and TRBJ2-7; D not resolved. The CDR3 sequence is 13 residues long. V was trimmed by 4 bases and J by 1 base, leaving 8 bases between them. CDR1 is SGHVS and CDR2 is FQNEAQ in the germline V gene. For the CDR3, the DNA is TGTGCCAGCAGCTCCCCGGCGTCCTACGAGCAGTACTTC. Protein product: CASSSPASYEQYF.

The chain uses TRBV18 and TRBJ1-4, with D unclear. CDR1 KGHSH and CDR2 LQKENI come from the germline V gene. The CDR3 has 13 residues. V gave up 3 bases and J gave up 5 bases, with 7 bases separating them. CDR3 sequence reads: CASSPEENEKLFF. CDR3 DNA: TGTGCCAGCTCACCGGAGGAAAATGAAAAACTGTTTTTT.

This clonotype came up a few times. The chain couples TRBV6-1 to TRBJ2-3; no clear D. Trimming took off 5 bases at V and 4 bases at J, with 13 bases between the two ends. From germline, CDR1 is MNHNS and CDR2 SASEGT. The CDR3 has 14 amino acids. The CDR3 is CASSPGLGADTQYF. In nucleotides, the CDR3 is TGTGCCAGCAGTCCGGGCCTCGGCGCAGATACGCAGTATTTT.